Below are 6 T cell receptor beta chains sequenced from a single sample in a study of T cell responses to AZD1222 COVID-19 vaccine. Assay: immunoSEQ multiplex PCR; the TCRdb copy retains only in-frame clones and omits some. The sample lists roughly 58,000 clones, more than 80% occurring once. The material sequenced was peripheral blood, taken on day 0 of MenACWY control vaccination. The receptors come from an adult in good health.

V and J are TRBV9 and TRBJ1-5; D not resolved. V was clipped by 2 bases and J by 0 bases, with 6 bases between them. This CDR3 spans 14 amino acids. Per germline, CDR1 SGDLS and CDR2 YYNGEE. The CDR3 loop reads CASSVSSSNQPQHF. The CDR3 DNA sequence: TGTGCCAGCAGCGTCTCTAGTAGCAATCAGCCCCAGCATTTT.

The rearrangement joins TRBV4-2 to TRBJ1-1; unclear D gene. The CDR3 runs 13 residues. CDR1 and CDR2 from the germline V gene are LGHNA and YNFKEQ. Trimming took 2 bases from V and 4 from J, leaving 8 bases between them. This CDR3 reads CASSQSLGTEAFF. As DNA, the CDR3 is TGTGCCAGCAGCCAATCCCTCGGCACTGAAGCTTTCTTT.

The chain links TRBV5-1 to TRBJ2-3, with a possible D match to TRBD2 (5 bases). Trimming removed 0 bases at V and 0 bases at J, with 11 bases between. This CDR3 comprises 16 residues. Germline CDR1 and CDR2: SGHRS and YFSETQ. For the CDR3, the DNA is TGCGCCAGCAGCTTGGAAGGTAGCGCCAGCACAGATACGCAGTATTTT. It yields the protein CASSLEGSASTDTQYF.

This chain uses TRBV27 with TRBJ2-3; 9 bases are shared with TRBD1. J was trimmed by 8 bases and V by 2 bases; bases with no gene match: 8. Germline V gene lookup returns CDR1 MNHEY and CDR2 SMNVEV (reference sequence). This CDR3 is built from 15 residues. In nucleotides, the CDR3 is TGTGCCAGCAGTTTAAGGGCACAGGGGGCTGGTACGCAGTATTTT. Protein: CASSLRAQGAGTQYF.

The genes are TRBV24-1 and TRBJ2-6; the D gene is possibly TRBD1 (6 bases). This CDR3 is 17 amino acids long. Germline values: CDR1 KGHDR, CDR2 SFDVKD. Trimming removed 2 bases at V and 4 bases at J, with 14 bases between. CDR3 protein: CATSDWGHDRGANVLTF. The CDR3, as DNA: TGTGCCACCAGTGATTGGGGACATGATCGAGGGGCCAACGTCCTGACTTTC.

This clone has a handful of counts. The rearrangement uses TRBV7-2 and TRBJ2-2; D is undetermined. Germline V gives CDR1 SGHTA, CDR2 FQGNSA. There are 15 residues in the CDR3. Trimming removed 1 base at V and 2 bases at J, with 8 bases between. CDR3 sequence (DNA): TGTGCCAGCAGCTTAGTAGCCCCAAACACCGGGGAGCTGTTTTTT. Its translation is CASSLVAPNTGELFF.